This is a list of T cell receptor beta chains from one sample in a study of blood T cell repertoires in COVID-19. TCRdb keeps only in-frame clones here, not all; method: immunoSEQ multiplex PCR. Of 390,000 or so clones in the sample, about 90% were seen once. The sequenced sample was peripheral blood. Receptor source: a woman under 40 with COVID-19, enrolled during active disease. The CDR3 runs from the conserved cysteine through the conserved F or W. D genes are given only for firm matches. Rows may omit the clone size; those that give it use once, few, many or a size class.

cdr3_length	v_call	d_call	clone_size	j_call	cdr3_nt	cdr3_aa
15	TRBV7-2	TRBD2	NA	TRBJ2-3	TGTGCCAGCAGCCAACTAGCGGGCCGCACAGATACGCAGTATTTT	CASSQLAGRTDTQYF
15	TRBV28	TRBD1	NA	TRBJ2-2	TGTGCCACGAGGGACAGGGGAGGCTTGGCCGGGGAGCTGTTTTTT	CATRDRGGLAGELFF
12	TRBV11-3	NA	NA	TRBJ1-1	TGTGCCAGCAGTCAAGACAGGCCTGAAGCTTTCTTT	CASSQDRPEAFF
16	TRBV11-2	NA	NA	TRBJ2-4	TGTGCCAGCAGCTTAGCGGTAGGGGAAGCCAAAAACATTCAGTACTTC	CASSLAVGEAKNIQYF
18	TRBV7-9	TRBD1	NA	TRBJ1-2	TGTGCCAGCAGTCGATTAGTTCCGGGGACAGGGGCCTTCTATGGCTACACCTTC	CASSRLVPGTGAFYGYTF
12	TRBV2	NA	NA	TRBJ2-3	TGTGCCAGCAGTGAAGGTCCTGATACGCAGTATTTT	CASSEGPDTQYF
21	TRBV29-1	TRBD2	NA	TRBJ2-5	TGCAGCGTTGAGGGGGGGGTTTCCGGGACCATACCACGAGGACGGCAGGAGACCCAGTACTTC	CSVEGGVSGTIPRGRQETQYF
16	TRBV7-8	TRBD1	NA	TRBJ1-5	TGTGCCAGCAGTCCGGACAGGACCCTAAGCAATCAGCCCCAGCATTTT	CASSPDRTLSNQPQHF
14	TRBV5-4	NA	NA	TRBJ2-7	TGTGCCAGCAGCTTGGCCGCGGAAGCGAACGAGCAGTACTTC	CASSLAAEANEQYF
14	TRBV30	NA	NA	TRBJ2-3	TGTGCCGGGAACTCCGACAGCTACACAGATACGCAGTATTTT	CAGNSDSYTDTQYF
16	TRBV9	TRBD2	once	TRBJ2-2	TGTGCCAGCAGCGTTGCTAGCGGGAGGGTTGGCGGGGAGCTGTTTTTT	CASSVASGRVGGELFF
17	TRBV7-2	TRBD2	NA	TRBJ2-7	TGTGCCAGCAGCTTATTAGGGGGGACTAGCGACTCCTACGAGCAGTACTTC	CASSLLGGTSDSYEQYF
15	TRBV30	TRBD1	NA	TRBJ2-1	TGTGCCTGGAGTTACGACAGGGTCTCCTACAATGAGCAGTTCTTC	CAWSYDRVSYNEQFF
16	TRBV7-9	NA	NA	TRBJ2-3	TGTGCCAGCAGCTGGCCGAATGCGGGGATCACAGATACGCAGTATTTT	CASSWPNAGITDTQYF
15	TRBV5-1	TRBD2	NA	TRBJ2-1	TGCGCCAGCAGCCTGTTCGGGACTAGTAACAATGAGCAGTTCTTC	CASSLFGTSNNEQFF
14	TRBV7-8	NA	NA	TRBJ2-1	TGTGCCAGCAGCTTAGGGGCAATTGGCAATGAGCAGTTCTTC	CASSLGAIGNEQFF
15	TRBV20-1	TRBD1	NA	TRBJ1-5	TGCAGTGCTAGTCGGGACAGCCATAGCAATCAGCCCCAGCATTTT	CSASRDSHSNQPQHF
15	TRBV21-1	NA	NA	TRBJ2-1	TGTGCCAGCAGCAAATGTAGGAGGATAATGGATGAGCAGTTCTTC	CASSKCRRIMDEQFF
13	TRBV28	NA	once	TRBJ1-2	TGTGCCAGCAGGGAAGCGGGAGGGGAAGGCTACACCTTC	CASREAGGEGYTF
15	TRBV11-3	NA	NA	TRBJ1-6	TGTGCCAGCAGCTTAGGAGGGCGGATTAATTCACCCCTCCACTTT	CASSLGGRINSPLHF
14	TRBV7-9	NA	NA	TRBJ2-5	TGTGCCAGCAGCTCCGATCCGGTGGTAGAGACCCAGTACTTC	CASSSDPVVETQYF
15	TRBV5-1	TRBD1	NA	TRBJ2-5	TGCGCCAGCAGCCCATGGACAGGGGGCGAAGAGACCCAGTACTTC	CASSPWTGGEETQYF
17	TRBV30	TRBD2	NA	TRBJ2-5	TGTGCCTATACGGGTCTAGCGGGCGTATTTCCTGGAGAGACCCAGTACTTC	CAYTGLAGVFPGETQYF
10	TRBV9	NA	NA	TRBJ1-4	TGTGCCAGTAGGGGAGAAAAACTGTTTTTT	CASRGEKLFF
16	TRBV11-3	TRBD1	NA	TRBJ1-1	TGTGCCAGCAGAGGACAGGGGGCACAAGGGAACACTGAAGCTTTCTTT	CASRGQGAQGNTEAFF
15	TRBV18	NA	NA	TRBJ1-1	TGTGCCAGCTCACCACGGGAGGGATTGGGGACTGAAGCTTTCTTT	CASSPREGLGTEAFF
14	TRBV10-3	NA	NA	TRBJ2-3	TGTGCCATCCAAGTCGACAGGTCAACAGATACGCAGTATTTT	CAIQVDRSTDTQYF
16	TRBV4-1	TRBD1	NA	TRBJ1-6	TGCGCCAGCAGCCACCTGACAGGGGGGAATAATTCACCCCTCCACTTT	CASSHLTGGNNSPLHF
16	TRBV7-2	TRBD2	NA	TRBJ2-3	TGTGCCAGCAGCACCGGACTAGCGGGGGGGGAGGATACGCAGTATTTT	CASSTGLAGGEDTQYF
14	TRBV27	NA	NA	TRBJ2-5	TGTGCCAGCAGTCGACGAGGACAGCAAGAGACCCAGTACTTC	CASSRRGQQETQYF
15	TRBV7-9	TRBD2	NA	TRBJ2-1	TGTGCCAGCAGGAAACTAGCGGGAGCCGACAATGAGCAGTTCTTC	CASRKLAGADNEQFF
15	TRBV7-9	NA	NA	TRBJ2-2	TGTGCCAGCAGCTTAGGGGAGGCGAACACCGGGGAGCTGTTTTTT	CASSLGEANTGELFF
16	TRBV5-6	TRBD2	NA	TRBJ2-5	TGTGCCAGCAGCTCCTCACTAGCGGGGGCGGGGGAGACCCAGTACTTC	CASSSSLAGAGETQYF
15	TRBV27	NA	NA	TRBJ2-7	TGTGCCAGCAGTTTTGTGGGAGCGGTAGCCTACGAGCAGTACTTC	CASSFVGAVAYEQYF
14	TRBV2	TRBD2	once	TRBJ2-3	TGTGCCAGCAGTCGGACTAGCGGGGGGGATACGCAGTATTTT	CASSRTSGGDTQYF
12	TRBV2	NA	NA	TRBJ1-2	TGTGCCAGCAGCGACAGTTCCTATGGCTACACCTTC	CASSDSSYGYTF
14	TRBV7-8	NA	NA	TRBJ1-1	TGTGCCAGCAGCTTAGTTAGGGGGAACACTGAAGCTTTCTTT	CASSLVRGNTEAFF
16	TRBV6-2/TRBV6-3	TRBD2	NA	TRBJ2-7	TGTGCCAGCAGTCGGACTAGCGGGGCCTATTCCTACGAGCAGTACTTC	CASSRTSGAYSYEQYF
15	TRBV19	TRBD1	NA	TRBJ1-1	TGTGCCAGTAGTATGACAGGGAGAATGAACACTGAAGCTTTCTTT	CASSMTGRMNTEAFF
15	TRBV3-1/TRBV3-2	TRBD2	once	TRBJ2-1	TGTGCCAGCAGCCCGGGACTAGCGGATTACAATGAGCAGTTCTTC	CASSPGLADYNEQFF
14	TRBV6-2/TRBV6-3	NA	NA	TRBJ2-5	TGTGCCAGCAGTTCCGGACAAGGGCAAGAGACCCAGTACTTC	CASSSGQGQETQYF
14	TRBV11-2	NA	NA	TRBJ1-3	TGTGCCAGCAGCTTAGGGGGGCCTGGAAACACCATATATTTT	CASSLGGPGNTIYF
13	TRBV5-1	TRBD1	NA	TRBJ1-2	TGCGCCAGCAGCTGGGGACAGGTTGGTGGCTACACCTTC	CASSWGQVGGYTF
14	TRBV3-1/TRBV3-2	NA	NA	TRBJ1-2	TGTGCCAGCAGCCAAGTGGGGGGGGAAGAAGGCTACACCTTC	CASSQVGGEEGYTF
17	TRBV3-1/TRBV3-2	NA	NA	TRBJ2-3	TGTGCCAGCAGCCAGGGCCGAGGGTGGGATAGCACAGATACGCAGTATTTT	CASSQGRGWDSTDTQYF
13	TRBV18	NA	NA	TRBJ1-1	TGTGCCAGCTCATCTTTTGTGAACACTGAAGCTTTCTTT	CASSSFVNTEAFF
20	TRBV4-1	TRBD2	NA	TRBJ2-1	TGCGCCAGCAGCCAAGACCCCATAGCGGGAGGTTCAAGCCCCTACAATGAGCAGTTCTTC	CASSQDPIAGGSSPYNEQFF
17	TRBV19	TRBD1	NA	TRBJ1-5	TGTGCCAGTAGTATTCGGACAGGGGACTATAGCAATCAGCCCCAGCATTTT	CASSIRTGDYSNQPQHF
17	TRBV7-9	NA	NA	TRBJ1-6	TGTGCCAGCAGCCCCCTCTGGGGGGGCGCCGATAATTCACCCCTCCACTTT	CASSPLWGGADNSPLHF
15	TRBV7-2	NA	NA	TRBJ1-1	TGTGCCAGCAGCCCCCTCCGGGTCGGGGGCACTGAAGCTTTCTTT	CASSPLRVGGTEAFF
12	TRBV28	NA	once	TRBJ1-2	TGTGCCAGCAGTTTGCGGGACTATGGCTACACCTTC	CASSLRDYGYTF
15	TRBV25-1	NA	NA	TRBJ2-4	TGTGCCAGCAGGGAGGGGCAGCTAGCCAAAAACATTCAGTACTTC	CASREGQLAKNIQYF
15	TRBV5-1	NA	NA	TRBJ1-5	TGCGCCAGCAGCTTGGATGGGGGCACCAATCAGCCCCAGCATTTT	CASSLDGGTNQPQHF